This is a list of T cell receptor beta chains from one sample in a study of blood T cell repertoires in COVID-19. Repertoires were generated with immunoSEQ multiplex PCR, while TCRdb's copy carries only in-frame clones and drops some. The table has under 30,000 clones, 80% seen once; the top ten hold 35% to 55%. The sequencing input was peripheral blood. These receptors all come from a woman aged 70-85 years with acute or convalescent COVID-19. Each CDR3 is given with its conserved first and last residue. A D gene is named only where the DNA matches it firmly. A row's size may be missing; if present it is once, few, many or a size class.

clone size: NA
V gene: TRBV5-5
D gene: TRBD1
J gene: TRBJ2-7
CDR3 DNA: TGTGCCAGCACCACAGGGGTTAGCTACGAGCAGTACTTC
CDR3 protein: CASTTGVSYEQYF

clone size: NA
V gene: TRBV19
D gene: NA
J gene: TRBJ2-6
CDR3 DNA: TGTGCCAGTAGTATAACTCTTAATACTGGGGCCAACGTCCTGACTTTC
CDR3 protein: CASSITLNTGANVLTF

clone size: NA
V gene: TRBV7-3
D gene: NA
J gene: TRBJ2-1
CDR3 DNA: TGTGCCAGTAGTCCTAGGAGCTCCTACAATGAGCAGTTCTTC
CDR3 protein: CASSPRSSYNEQFF

clone size: NA
V gene: TRBV7-2
D gene: TRBD1
J gene: TRBJ2-3
CDR3 DNA: TGTGCCAGCAGCTTGGGACAGCACACAGATACGCAGTATTTT
CDR3 protein: CASSLGQHTDTQYF

clone size: NA
V gene: TRBV3-1/TRBV3-2
D gene: TRBD2
J gene: TRBJ2-1
CDR3 DNA: TGTGCCAGCAGCTCAGTTCTGGCGACTAGCTCAAATGAGCAGTTCTTC
CDR3 protein: CASSSVLATSSNEQFF

clone size: NA
V gene: TRBV2
D gene: TRBD1
J gene: TRBJ2-2
CDR3 DNA: TGTGCCAGCAGGAAAAACAGGGGAAACACCGGGGAGCTGTTTTTT
CDR3 protein: CASRKNRGNTGELFF

clone size: NA
V gene: TRBV3-1/TRBV3-2
D gene: TRBD2
J gene: TRBJ2-1
CDR3 DNA: TGTGCCAGCAGCCACACTAGCGGGTACAATGAGCAGTTCTTC
CDR3 protein: CASSHTSGYNEQFF

clone size: NA
V gene: TRBV5-1
D gene: TRBD2
J gene: TRBJ2-1
CDR3 DNA: TGCGCCAGCAGCACCACTAGCGACGGTGAGCAGTTCTTC
CDR3 protein: CASSTTSDGEQFF

clone size: once
V gene: TRBV28
D gene: NA
J gene: TRBJ1-1
CDR3 DNA: TGTGCCAGCAGTTTAACCCCCAGGATCGGAGCTTTCTTT
CDR3 protein: CASSLTPRIGAFF

clone size: once
V gene: TRBV27
D gene: NA
J gene: TRBJ2-7
CDR3 DNA: TGTGCCAGCAGTTTAACAGGGACCTACGAGCAGTACTTC
CDR3 protein: CASSLTGTYEQYF

clone size: NA
V gene: TRBV19
D gene: TRBD2
J gene: TRBJ2-7
CDR3 DNA: TGTGCCAGTAGTACCGGACTAGCAAGTCTCGACGAGCAGTACTTC
CDR3 protein: CASSTGLASLDEQYF

clone size: few
V gene: TRBV7-2
D gene: TRBD2
J gene: TRBJ2-7
CDR3 DNA: TGTGCCAGCAGCTCGACTAGCGGCTACGAGCAGTACTTC
CDR3 protein: CASSSTSGYEQYF

clone size: NA
V gene: TRBV27
D gene: NA
J gene: TRBJ1-1
CDR3 DNA: TGTGCCAGCAGTGCCACGGACATCTACACTGAAGCTTTCTTT
CDR3 protein: CASSATDIYTEAFF

clone size: NA
V gene: TRBV6-5
D gene: NA
J gene: TRBJ2-2
CDR3 DNA: TGTGCCAGCAGTTCCCACATCGGGGAGCTGTTTTTT
CDR3 protein: CASSSHIGELFF

clone size: NA
V gene: TRBV6-5
D gene: NA
J gene: TRBJ2-3
CDR3 DNA: TGTGCCAGCAGTTACCAGATTAAAGATACGCAGTATTTT
CDR3 protein: CASSYQIKDTQYF

clone size: NA
V gene: TRBV9
D gene: NA
J gene: TRBJ1-1
CDR3 DNA: TGTGCCAGCAGCCCAGTAGGGGCAGGCACTGAAGCTTTCTTT
CDR3 protein: CASSPVGAGTEAFF

clone size: NA
V gene: TRBV18
D gene: NA
J gene: TRBJ1-3
CDR3 DNA: TGTGCCAGCTCACCACCTTTGTTTGGGGGCCCGGGCCGGTCTGGAAACACCATATATTTT
CDR3 protein: CASSPPLFGGPGRSGNTIYF

clone size: NA
V gene: TRBV6-5
D gene: NA
J gene: TRBJ2-2
CDR3 DNA: TGTGCCAGCAGTTACATGGGCTACACCGGGGAGCTGTTTTTT
CDR3 protein: CASSYMGYTGELFF

clone size: NA
V gene: TRBV5-6
D gene: NA
J gene: TRBJ2-1
CDR3 DNA: TGTGCCAGCAGCAAGGACCCAGGGCTAAACAATGAGCAGTTCTTC
CDR3 protein: CASSKDPGLNNEQFF

clone size: NA
V gene: TRBV5-1
D gene: NA
J gene: TRBJ2-7
CDR3 DNA: TGCGCCAGCAGCATCCCTCCCTACGAGCAGTACTTC
CDR3 protein: CASSIPPYEQYF

clone size: NA
V gene: TRBV28
D gene: TRBD1
J gene: TRBJ2-7
CDR3 DNA: TGTGCCAGCAGTTCTTCCTACCGGGACAGGGGCGACGAGCAGTACTTC
CDR3 protein: CASSSSYRDRGDEQYF

clone size: NA
V gene: TRBV5-4
D gene: NA
J gene: TRBJ2-7
CDR3 DNA: TGTGCCAGCAGCTTGTATGGCCGGCTAGACGAGCAGTACTTC
CDR3 protein: CASSLYGRLDEQYF

clone size: NA
V gene: TRBV14
D gene: NA
J gene: TRBJ1-4
CDR3 DNA: TGTGCCAGCAGCCAAGACCGGATCGGGGGGGAAACAACTAATGAAAAACTGTTTTTT
CDR3 protein: CASSQDRIGGETTNEKLFF

clone size: NA
V gene: TRBV28
D gene: NA
J gene: TRBJ2-1
CDR3 DNA: TGTGCCAGCAGTTTATTCGCAGGATACAATGAGCAGTTCTTC
CDR3 protein: CASSLFAGYNEQFF

clone size: NA
V gene: TRBV7-9
D gene: NA
J gene: TRBJ1-1
CDR3 DNA: TGTGCCAGCAGCTTAGAAGGGGGGGATACTGAAGCTTTCTTT
CDR3 protein: CASSLEGGDTEAFF

clone size: NA
V gene: TRBV5-5
D gene: NA
J gene: TRBJ1-5
CDR3 DNA: TGTGCCAGCAGCCCGGCGGGTGATAGCAATCAGCCCCAGCATTTT
CDR3 protein: CASSPAGDSNQPQHF

clone size: NA
V gene: TRBV7-2
D gene: TRBD1
J gene: TRBJ1-1
CDR3 DNA: TGTGCCAGCAGCCAACAGGGGGCAAGGAACACTGAAGCTTTCTTT
CDR3 protein: CASSQQGARNTEAFF

clone size: NA
V gene: TRBV7-9
D gene: NA
J gene: TRBJ2-5
CDR3 DNA: TGTGCCAGCAGCTTAGCGGGGGCCGGGGAGACCCAGTACTTC
CDR3 protein: CASSLAGAGETQYF

clone size: few
V gene: TRBV27
D gene: TRBD1
J gene: TRBJ1-5
CDR3 DNA: TGTGCCAGCAGTCCCGACAGGGGTGAAAATCAGCCCCAGCATTTT
CDR3 protein: CASSPDRGENQPQHF

clone size: few
V gene: TRBV5-1
D gene: TRBD1
J gene: TRBJ2-7
CDR3 DNA: TGCGCCAGCAGCCTGACAGGGTGGATATCCTACGAGCAGTACTTC
CDR3 protein: CASSLTGWISYEQYF

clone size: NA
V gene: TRBV2
D gene: TRBD2
J gene: TRBJ2-1
CDR3 DNA: TGTGCCAGCACGGAAACGACTAGCGGGTTCGGTGAGCAGTTCTTC
CDR3 protein: CASTETTSGFGEQFF

clone size: NA
V gene: TRBV24-1
D gene: NA
J gene: TRBJ2-1
CDR3 DNA: TGTGCCACCAGTGACACGGGACTCCATGTGGATGAGCAGTTCTTC
CDR3 protein: CATSDTGLHVDEQFF

clone size: once
V gene: TRBV27
D gene: NA
J gene: TRBJ2-1
CDR3 DNA: TGTGCCAGCAGGCCAGACCGGGACTTATACAATGAGCAGTTCTTC
CDR3 protein: CASRPDRDLYNEQFF

clone size: NA
V gene: TRBV5-1
D gene: TRBD1
J gene: TRBJ2-3
CDR3 DNA: TGCGCCAGCAGCTTGGCCCCGACAGGGGGGGGCACAGATACGCAGTATTTT
CDR3 protein: CASSLAPTGGGTDTQYF

clone size: few
V gene: TRBV11-3
D gene: NA
J gene: TRBJ1-3
CDR3 DNA: TGTGCCAGCAGCCACGGTGAAGCGGCCTTAAACACCATATATTTT
CDR3 protein: CASSHGEAALNTIYF

clone size: few
V gene: TRBV11-2
D gene: NA
J gene: TRBJ1-6
CDR3 DNA: TGTGCCAGCAGCTTAAGTGAGGGACTAGGTAATTCACCCCTCCACTTT
CDR3 protein: CASSLSEGLGNSPLHF

clone size: medium-sized
V gene: TRBV5-3
D gene: NA
J gene: TRBJ1-2
CDR3 DNA: TGTGCCAGAAGCTTGCAACGGGGTCAACCGTTATTAAACTATGGCTACACCTTC
CDR3 protein: CARSLQRGQPLLNYGYTF

clone size: NA
V gene: TRBV7-9
D gene: NA
J gene: TRBJ1-1
CDR3 DNA: TGTGCCAGCAGATCCCGGGACGGGGGAATGAACACTGAAGCTTTCTTT
CDR3 protein: CASRSRDGGMNTEAFF